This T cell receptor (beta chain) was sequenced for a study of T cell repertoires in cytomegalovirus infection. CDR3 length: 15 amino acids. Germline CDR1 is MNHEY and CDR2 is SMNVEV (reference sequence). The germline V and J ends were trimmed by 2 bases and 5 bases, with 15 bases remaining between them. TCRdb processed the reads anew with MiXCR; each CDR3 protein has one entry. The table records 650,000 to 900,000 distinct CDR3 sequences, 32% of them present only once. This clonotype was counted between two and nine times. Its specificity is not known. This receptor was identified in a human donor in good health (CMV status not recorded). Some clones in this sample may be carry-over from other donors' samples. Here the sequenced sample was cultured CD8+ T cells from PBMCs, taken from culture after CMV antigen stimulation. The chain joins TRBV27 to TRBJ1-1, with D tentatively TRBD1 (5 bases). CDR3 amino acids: CASSLPRPWGTEAFF. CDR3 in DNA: TGTGCCAGCAGTTTACCCCGGCCCTGGGGGACTGAAGCTTTCTTT.